This T cell receptor (beta chain) stems from a study of tumor and adjacent non-tumor tissue in lung cancer. The wider study: Histology: 12 adenocarcinoma, a couple of squamous cell carcinoma, 1 small cell lung cancer. Findings and limits, study-wide: Normal lung showed higher cumulative top 100 clone frequency than tumor.

This CDR3 spans 13 amino acids. The template was RNA from unsorted bulk tissue. TCRbeta libraries were built with three rounds of nested PCR, modified from ARM-PCR. TCRdb reanalysed the multiplex PCR reads using MiXCR and keeps one entry per CDR3 protein. The sample carries roughly 75,000 distinct CDR3 sequences, around four fifths recorded once. On this clonotype itself: Its antigen is still unknown. Relative to the germline gene, one junction end is altered; a read error may explain this.

The chain joins TRBV12-3 or TRBV12-4 to TRBJ2-6; either TRBD1 or TRBD2 may fit D (5 bases each). The clonotype was recovered from a woman in her 50s with non-small cell lung cancer. Source material: lung tumor tissue. The CDR3: CVSRVPGANVLTF. The CDR3 nucleotides are TGTGTCAGCCGCGTTCCCGGGGCCAACGTCCTGACCTTC.